This T cell receptor beta chain was identified in a study of blood T cell repertoires in COVID-19. The CDR3 is made up of 13 amino acids. Germline CDR1 is SQVTM and CDR2 is ANQGSEA. Trimming stripped 6 bases from V and 3 bases from J, with 14 bases between. Measured with immunoSEQ multiplex PCR; TCRdb has only the in-frame clones, and not every one. The sample has roughly 68,000 clones, 70% to 90% seen once. This chain links TRBV29-1 with TRBJ1-2, with a tentative D call TRBD1 (6 bases). Sequenced: PBMCs or T cells enriched from blood (not recorded which). The sequence derives from a woman aged 40 to 50 who had recovered from COVID-19. This CDR3 reads CSVRDTGDYGYTF. The CDR3 DNA follows: TGCAGCGTCAGGGACACCGGGGACTATGGCTACACCTTC.